These 21 T cell receptor beta chains came from one sample sequenced in a study of cytomegalovirus exposure and HLA in healthy donors. The PCR was carried out with 60 Vbeta primers and 13 Jbeta primers. Sequencing was performed with immunoSEQ multiplex PCR; in TCRdb, only in-frame clones are kept and a portion is missing. The sample table includes some 130,000 clones. Sequencing input: PBMCs. Source of these receptors: a man aged 18 to 29 in good health and CMV-seronegative.

The CDR3: CASSPRDRGSYEQYF. The CDR3 DNA sequence: TGTGCCAGCAGCCCCCGTGACAGGGGTTCCTACGAGCAGTACTTC. V and J are TRBV7-9 and TRBJ2-7, with 8 bases aligning to TRBD1. J was trimmed by 1 base and V by 5 bases; bases with no gene match: 7. The CDR3 totals 15 residues. Germline V lookup: CDR1 SEHNR, CDR2 FQNEAQ (reference sequence). Full variable domain (rest looked up from reference TRBV7-9 and TRBJ2-7): DTGVSQNPRHKITKRGQNVTFRCDPISEHNRLYWYRQTLGQGPEFLTYFQNEAQLEKSRLLSDRFSAERPKGSFSTLEIQRTEQGDSAMYLCASSPRDRGSYEQYFGPGTRLTVT.

V usage is TRBV29-1 and J usage is TRBJ1-2; D might be TRBD1 (5 bases). Germline CDR1 is SQVTM and CDR2 is ANQGSEA. This CDR3 has 15 amino acids. Trimming removed 0 bases from V and 8 bases from J, with 19 bases in between. CDR3 nucleotide sequence: TGCAGCGTTGAAGATTGGCCAGGCGGGGGTGGCGGCTACACCTTC. Protein: CSVEDWPGGGGGYTF.

V is TRBV21-1 and J is TRBJ1-1; TRBD1 was called by the table and not checked on the DNA. TRBV21-1 is annotated as a pseudogene. CDR3 length equals 15 residues. The CDR3 here is CASSKEGNGNTEAFF. The DNA for the CDR3 is TGTGCCAGCAGCAAAGAGGGGAACGGGAACACTGAAGCTTTCTTT.

The V gene is TRBV19, the J gene TRBJ2-7, with 9 bases aligning to TRBD1. Germline CDR1 and CDR2: LNHDA and SQIVND (reference sequence). CDR3 length: 15 residues. The J segment lost 3 bases and the V segment lost 6 bases, leaving 9 bases of the junction unmatched. Here the CDR3 DNA reads TGTGCCAGTAGCACTCCGGGACAGGGATTCTACGAGCAGTACTTC. Translated: CASSTPGQGFYEQYF.

For the CDR3, the DNA is TGCGCCAGCAGCCCCCTGGGGGGAGGCGAGACTGAAGCTTTCTTT. This encodes CASSPLGGGETEAFF. V and J are TRBV5-1 and TRBJ1-1; perhaps TRBD1 as D (5 bases). Germline loops: CDR1 SGHRS, CDR2 YFSETQ. The CDR3 extends over 15 amino acids. V was clipped by 4 bases and J by 5 bases, with 18 bases between them.

This chain uses TRBV29-1 with TRBJ1-1; the match to TRBD1 covers 8 bases. J was trimmed by 9 bases and V by 0 bases; bases with no gene match: 6. This CDR3 contains 13 residues. Germline CDR1 reads SQVTM; CDR2 reads ANQGSEA. Here the CDR3 DNA reads TGCAGCGTTGAAGATGTTCCAGGGGGCAAAGCTTTCTTT. Its protein product is CSVEDVPGGKAFF.

Written as DNA, the CDR3 is TGTGCCAGCAGCCCGTTTGGACAGGACGAGCAGTACTTC. Its protein is CASSPFGQDEQYF. V is TRBV7-9 and J is TRBJ2-7, with 7 positions matching TRBD1. After removal of 5 bases from V and 5 bases from J, the junction contained 6 bases not matched to a gene. This CDR3 has 13 residues. The germline CDR1 and CDR2 sequences are SEHNR and FQNEAQ (reference sequence).

V is TRBV27 and J is TRBJ1-1; a weak D match, TRBD1 (5 bases). The CDR3 runs 13 residues. Per germline, CDR1 MNHEY and CDR2 SMNVEV (reference sequence). V was trimmed by 2 bases and J by 5 bases, leaving 9 bases between them. The CDR3 DNA is TGTGCCAGCAGTTTAGCAGGGCGGACTGAAGCTTTCTTT. It yields the protein CASSLAGRTEAFF.

The chain joins TRBV28 to TRBJ2-5, with D possibly TRBD2 on 6 matching bases. Trimming cost V 7 bases and J 4 bases, with 10 bases left between them. The CDR3 has 12 residues. Germline-derived CDR1 and CDR2 are MDHEN and SYDVKM. In nucleotides, the CDR3 is TGTGCCAGCACCCAGGGAGGAGAGACCCAGTACTTC. This encodes CASTQGGETQYF.

The CDR3, as DNA: TGTGCCAGCAGTTTAGGGGCGGGACCCACAGATACGCAGTATTTT. It translates to CASSLGAGPTDTQYF. The V call is TRBV27, the J call TRBJ2-3; TRBD2 is a possible D gene (6 bases). This CDR3 comprises 15 residues. With 2 bases removed from V and 2 bases from J, the gap between germline ends came to 11 bases. Germline CDR1 reads MNHEY; CDR2 reads SMNVEV (reference sequence).

V and J are TRBV18 and TRBJ2-7, with 13 bases that match TRBD2. There are 22 residues in the CDR3. V dropped 6 bases and J dropped 3; count of bases not matched to a gene: 26. Looked up from germline, CDR1 is KGHSH and CDR2 is LQKENI. This chain's CDR3 is CASSGGLAGAGKWEPSRYEQYF. As DNA, the CDR3 is TGTGCCAGCTCGGGCGGACTAGCGGGAGCAGGAAAATGGGAACCTTCCCGCTACGAGCAGTACTTC.

This rearrangement joins TRBV4-3 to TRBJ2-7; no clear D gene. The germline V gene encodes CDR1 LGHNA and CDR2 YSLEER. V gave up 0 bases and J gave up 4 bases, with 13 bases separating them. The CDR3 runs 15 residues. The CDR3 region is CASSQDRTAKYEQYF. The CDR3 nucleotides read TGCGCCAGCAGCCAAGATCGAACAGCCAAATACGAGCAGTACTTC.

As to this clone: The germline gene is not matched at one end of the junction; a read error may be the cause. The CDR3 coding sequence is TGTGCCAGCAGATACCCCAGGGGCAGCTCTGGAAACGCCATATATTTT. Protein product: CASRYPRGSSGNAIYF. V gene TRBV2 combines with J gene TRBJ1-3; the D gene is possibly TRBD1 (6 bases). The germline V gene has CDR1 SNHLY and CDR2 FYNNEI. This CDR3 spans 16 amino acids.

The chain has TRBV28 and TRBJ1-5; D is perhaps TRBD1 (5 bases). Germline values: CDR1 MDHEN, CDR2 SYDVKM. The V and J ends lost 6 bases and 4 bases respectively, with 16 bases between them. The CDR3 loop spans 15 amino acids. The CDR3 is CASSQGGEGNQPQHF. In DNA form, the CDR3 reads TGTGCCAGCAGCCAGGGAGGGGAGGGAAATCAGCCCCAGCATTTT.

The chain carries TRBV6-6 and TRBJ1-2; D might be TRBD1 (5 bases). V dropped 2 bases and J dropped 6 bases, with 19 bases sitting between them. The germline CDR1 and CDR2 sequences are MNHNY and SVGAGI (reference sequence). The CDR3 runs 16 residues. CDR3 residues: CASSYPQGSVIDGYTF. The CDR3 coding sequence is TGTGCCAGCAGTTACCCCCAGGGATCGGTTATAGATGGCTACACCTTC.

The V call is TRBV12-5, the J call TRBJ1-2; D gene ambiguous. Trimming shortened V by 6 bases and J by 11 bases, and 13 bases separated the two germline ends. In germline, CDR1 is LGHNT, CDR2 FRNRAP. CDR3 length: 11 amino acids. The CDR3 protein is CASGDGLRYTF. For the CDR3, the DNA is TGTGCTAGTGGGGATGGATTGAGGTACACCTTC.

The chain couples TRBV27 to TRBJ2-7, with 8 bases that match TRBD2. CDR1 and CDR2 from the germline V gene are MNHEY and SMNVEV (reference sequence). This CDR3 contains 15 residues. Trimming cost V 6 bases and J 4 bases; bases outside gene matches: 11. This CDR3 is CASRPPDSGVYEQYF. The CDR3 coding sequence is TGTGCCAGCAGACCCCCGGATAGCGGGGTATACGAGCAGTACTTC.

CDR3 loop: CASSLAVNEKLFF. CDR3 coding DNA: TGTGCCAGCAGCTTAGCAGTTAATGAAAAACTGTTTTTT. The chain employs TRBV11-2 and TRBJ1-4; D remains ambiguous. V gave up 1 base and J gave up 4 bases, with 4 bases separating them. Germline V CDR1 and CDR2: SGHAT, FQNNGV. This CDR3 is built from 13 residues.

The V and J genes are TRBV28 and TRBJ2-1; 8 bases align to TRBD1. The germline gives CDR1 MDHEN, CDR2 SYDVKM. The CDR3 is 16 residues long. V shed 5 bases and J 0 bases; nucleotides not matched to a gene: 6. The DNA of the CDR3 is TGTGCCAGCAGTCCCGGACAGGGATCCTCCTACAATGAGCAGTTCTTC. It codes for CASSPGQGSSYNEQFF.

V usage is TRBV27 and J usage is TRBJ2-5; D uncertain. This CDR3 has 14 residues. V lost 6 bases and J lost 6, with 17 bases in between. Germline V CDR1 and CDR2: MNHEY, SMNVEV (reference sequence). CDR3 DNA: TGTGCCAGCAGCTACGATCGTGATATGAAGACCCAGTACTTC. This codes for CASSYDRDMKTQYF.

V gene TRBV7-3 combines with J gene TRBJ1-1, with 7 bases matching TRBD1. The CDR3 loop spans 14 amino acids. CDR1 SGHTA and CDR2 FQGTGA come from the germline V gene. The V and J ends lost 4 bases and 4 bases, in that order; junction bases with no gene match: 6. Written as DNA, the CDR3 is TGTGCCAGCAGCTCGGGACAGCCTGGCACTGAAGCTTTCTTT. Its protein product is CASSSGQPGTEAFF.